This paragraph covers one T cell receptor beta chain sequence. Its antigen is still unknown. Per-nucleotide qualities are absent, and no much larger clonotype sits a single base away. The data were taken from a study of cytomegalovirus exposure and HLA in healthy donors (dated by TCRdb to about 2017). About the investigation overall: An earlier analysis of roughly 500 of the donors reported approximately 300 Gb of sequence data and 117 million unique TCR beta sequences obtained from roughly 170 million T cells. Roughly 300 gigabases of sequencing data and approximately 93 million unique TCR sequences were included in an early release covering roughly 700 HLA-typed donors. Among the roughly 390 genotyped donors, 81% belonged to the genetic ancestry cluster associated with self-reported Caucasian donors. The study was designed to test whether signatures of past pathogen exposure could be identified by cataloging public T cell receptors. The study profiled the T cell repertoires of around 700 subjects by immunosequencing and related them to cytomegalovirus serostatus. Besides the first cohort of around 670 subjects, a separate validation cohort made up of 95 to 150 different subjects was used. To predict cytomegalovirus infection status, the study combined high-throughput TCR immunosequencing, statistical association of individual TCRs with disease status, and machine learning. To study patterns of TCR occurrence, a later analysis re-analyzed previously published TCR beta repertoires from hundreds of donors and added high-resolution HLA genotyping. Rather than using new phenotypic data, the later analysis identified candidate immune exposures from TCR beta sequences and from how often those sequences occurred across donors. To decide whether each TCR beta V gene segment behaved as functional or pseudogenic, an earlier analysis of some 570 of the donors relied on high-throughput TCR beta sequencing. Donor age, sex, ethnicity and CMV serostatus were compiled alongside the repertoire data. Genome-wide SNP genotypes for about 60% of the roughly 670 donors were used in a later genetic analysis, which treated that subset as a discovery cohort. All discovery cohort repertoires had been generated using a single sequencing platform. Class I and class II HLA loci were covered by the typing at four-digit resolution. Typing coverage differed by locus: A, B, C, DRB1 and DQB1 were typed in about 629-640 donors, DQA1 in approximately 520, DPA1 in over 600, and DPB1 in just under 480. About five DR-DQ haplotypes were handled as single units for association and clustering, since linkage in the cohort was strong. Across approximately 400 genotyped donors of the cohort, an average of approximately 240,000 unique TCR beta nucleotide sequences per donor were sequenced, and roughly 18% of those sequences were non-productive. General study outcomes and caveats: A later analysis found that TCR association rates varied across HLA loci, with DRB1 alleles showing the most associated TCRs and HLA-C alleles the fewest. Some IMGT-functional V segments, including TRBV6-2 and TRBV6-3, could not be told apart with the 87-base-pair reads, so those segments were excluded. A later genetic analysis associated a missense DCLRE1C variant with V-gene and J-gene trimming of TCR beta chains, and an independent cohort replicated the association. A few of the identified cytomegalovirus-associated TCR beta chains were confirmed in vitro to be specific for cytomegalovirus antigens. For the cohort, immune exposure information was limited to CMV serostatus. Correlated functional status among segregating V segments might reflect linkage disequilibrium, but an unknown experimental factor could not be ruled out. Approximately 18 rarely observed V segments, including chromosome 9 orphons, were excluded from the earlier analysis of some 590 of the donors because counts were too low. A further reported finding was that TCR beta sequences accurately predicted the HLA-A and HLA-B alleles for most subjects in the first cohort. A later analysis found that HLA-associated TCR beta chains were more clonally expanded and had lower generation probabilities than equally common non-associated chains. A total of 150 to 200 TCR beta chains were listed by the study as associated with cytomegalovirus. HLA typing was unavailable for some donors at each locus, so association tests used only the typed subset. A cluster of highly shared sequence variants was judged likely to represent a technical artifact of the sequencing pipeline. In a later analysis, 15,000 to 20,000 TCR beta sequences were associated with specific HLA alleles at a false discovery rate of 0.05. Across donors, most TCR sequences were observed very rarely, whereas some public TCRs were present in many individuals. The authors suggested that the approach could potentially be extended to other disease states and immunological phenotypes. Assigning TCR associations to individual alleles was difficult when HLA alleles, especially DR and DQ, strongly co-occurred. An earlier analysis of some 590 of the donors showed that most TCR beta V segments appeared in productive rearrangements either about 90% or about 30% of the time, which broadly matched IMGT annotations. Compared with the approximately 670-donor mean, donors in an Asian-associated ancestry cluster had fewer N-insertions in productive TCRs, according to a later genetic analysis. According to a later analysis, most CMV-associated TCR beta chains appeared to be HLA-restricted, and the HLA associations seemed to be driven largely by CMV exposure. Roughly uniform sequencing depth across donors was assumed in presence/absence analyses, although this assumption may not hold. In both the original and validation cohorts, the classifier was reported to diagnose cytomegalovirus status with high specificity and sensitivity. This cohort had only TCR beta chains sequenced, and the lack of alpha or paired-chain data limited which features could be detected. According to a later analysis, parvovirus B19, influenza, CMV and Epstein-Barr virus appeared linked to several top co-occurrence clusters.

The cohort was made up of approximately 670 healthy bone marrow donors. Cohort members were all nominally healthy when sampled, although unrecorded immune exposures were likely present. The donor was CMV seropositive and belonged to the group of a few hundred seropositive cohort members. A peripheral blood sample was provided by each donor, and peripheral blood mononuclear cells were used for TCR beta sequencing. Genomic DNA extraction from the blood cell samples was performed with the Qiagen DNeasy Blood Extraction Kit. CDR1 SGDLS and CDR2 YYNGEE are derived from the germline V gene. Reading from cysteine to phenylalanine, the CDR3 counts 15 amino acids. The entry retains the CDR3 DNA only, 45 bases that are in frame from base 1. Germline trimming: 3 bases from V, 5 bases from J; junction bases outside gene matches: 6. The library relied on the immunoSEQ multiplex PCR assay. For the multiplex PCR, a mixture combining 60 forward primers for TCR Vbeta segments and 13 reverse primers for TCR Jbeta segments was used. A multiplex PCR assay on genomic DNA amplified the CDR3 region of rearranged TCR beta genes. On the Illumina HiSeq System, the amplified TCR beta libraries were sequenced as 87-base-pair reads. The authors processed their data as follows. In a later analysis, roughly 80 million unique TCR beta chains were counted across the approximately 640 repertoires, and around 11 million of these chains were shared by at least two donors. To remove PCR and sequencing errors, raw reads were error-corrected and collapsed into unique sequences using a nearest-neighbor algorithm that merged closely related sequences. V, D and J gene segments were assigned by aligning CDR3 sequences to IMGT reference sequences. For a sequence to be retained, a match of at least six nucleotides was required to both a V gene segment and a J gene segment. Rearrangements were classified as productive when the CDR3 lacked stop codons and remained in frame with V and J, and all other rearrangements were classified as non-productive. Following IMGT convention, CDR3 was defined as the stretch from the second conserved V-encoded cysteine up to the conserved J-encoded phenylalanine. In an earlier analysis of approximately 500 of the donors, sequences lacking an unambiguous match to a single V gene segment were excluded. In an earlier analysis of roughly 600 of the donors, a V segment was called functional when productive rearrangements were above 56.7%, and segregating when the standard deviation between donors exceeded 5%. A statistical classification framework was developed to diagnose cytomegalovirus status using the catalog of TCR beta chain sequences. In a later analysis, V and J genes were assigned by comparing TCR nucleotide sequences against IMGT/GENE-DB human TR gene sequences. In a later analysis, CDR3 sequences and most-parsimonious VDJ recombination scenarios were assigned using the TCRdist pipeline. A later analysis defined each TCR beta chain by its CDR3 amino acid sequence plus V-gene family, and excluded reads lacking a unique V-gene family. A later analysis removed several hundred highly shared, low-generation-probability nucleotide sequences to deal with suspected cross-contamination and a sequencing artifact. In a later analysis, a clonal expansion index was calculated for each public chain from normalized within-repertoire ranks of inferred template counts. In a later analysis, generation probabilities were computed with a VDJ recombination model fitted to out-of-frame rearrangements, and the resulting probabilities were checked against IGoR. In a later analysis, hypergeometric tests were used to score TCR-TCR, TCR-HLA and TCR-CMV co-occurrence, with a repertoire-size bias correction applied to TCR pairs. To estimate false discovery rates, a later analysis permuted the HLA or CMV assignments 20 times. A later analysis grouped co-occurring TCRs with DBSCAN, adding TCRdist sequence similarity when clustering within HLA-allele-positive subsets. For co-occurrence clustering, repertoires with fewer than 30,000 or more than 120,000 public chains were excluded, along with roughly 5 repertoires with anomalous nucleotide sharing. TCRdb provides this immuneACCESS table in a form limited to in-frame rearrangements. Some clones are lacking; in checked studies, under half of them reflect an unresolved V gene, and why the rest are absent is not known. V, J and clone size are those of that table, while D and trimming were read from the DNA. The sample records approximately 160,000 clones, roughly 70% of which are singletons. The top ten constitute about 3% of the sample.

The rearrangement joined TRBV9 to TRBJ2-5; the junction holds 11 bases that match TRBD2. The sample was PBMCs. The clonotype was recovered from a woman aged 45-65 years in good health and CMV-seropositive. The CDR3 sequence is CASSGFGTSGETQYF. Here is the DNA: TGTGCCAGCAGCGGATTCGGGACTAGCGGTGAGACCCAGTACTTC.